The sequence of this TCR beta chain was determined in a study of blood T cell repertoires in COVID-19. Assay: immunoSEQ multiplex PCR; the TCRdb copy retains only in-frame clones and omits some. The table records about 160,000 clones, 70% to 90% of them present only once. Symptom resolution, clearance, or two negative PCRs marked donors in Cohort 3 as recovered. V trimming: 1 base; J trimming: 4 bases; junction bases outside the gene matches: 3. The germline V gene encodes CDR1 SGHVS and CDR2 FQNEAQ. The CDR3 runs to 15 residues. This clone has just one count. The TCR originated in a woman between 50 and 59 years old who had recovered from COVID-19. This chain uses TRBV7-8 with TRBJ1-1, with 10 bases fitting TRBD1. Sequenced material: PBMCs or T cells enriched from blood (not recorded which). CDR3 sequence reads: CASSLVGQGITEAFF. CDR3 DNA sequence: TGTGCCAGCAGCTTAGTGGGACAGGGGATCACTGAAGCTTTCTTT.